Listed here are 23 T cell receptor beta chains from one sample, sequenced in a study of T cells in Graves' hyperthyroidism and ophthalmopathy. TCR beta CDR3 sequences were amplified from RNA transcripts. First-round RT-PCR with HTBI primers amplified the TCR CDR3 region. Using its own MiXCR run on the multiplex PCR reads, TCRdb lists one record per CDR3 protein. The table has 490,000 or so distinct CDR3 sequences, 22% seen once; the top ten hold around 47%. What was sequenced was blood. The receptors derive from a woman in her seventies with Graves' ophthalmopathy.

This clonotype was detected many times. This chain uses TRBV6-1 with TRBJ2-1; 11 nucleotides line up with TRBD2. This CDR3 has 16 amino acids. Germline CDR1 is MNHNS and CDR2 is SASEGT. V dropped 6 bases and J dropped 3; count of bases not matched to a gene: 7. CDR3 bases: TGTGCCAGCAGAGACCGGACTAGCGGGTTCTACAATGAGCAGTTCTTC. Its protein is CASRDRTSGFYNEQFF.

The CDR3 is CASSEAGTGDTDTQYF. The DNA of the CDR3 is TGTGCCAGCAGTGAAGCCGGGACAGGGGACACAGATACGCAGTATTTT. This chain joins TRBV6-1 and TRBJ2-3, with TRBD1 matching over 10 bases. The CDR3 length is 16 residues. Unmatched junction bases numbered 2, after V lost 0 bases and J lost 2 bases. Germline values: CDR1 MNHNS, CDR2 SASEGT.

This clonotype was observed at least ten times. This chain uses TRBV30 with TRBJ1-1; D gene unclear. Deletions cut 0 bases from V and 2 bases from J, with 10 bases between. The CDR3 sequence is 14 residues long. CDR1 is GTSNPN and CDR2 is SVGIG in the germline V gene (reference sequence). DNA for the CDR3: TGTGCCTGGAGTGTACCTTTTGGAAACACTGAAGCTTTCTTT. Translation gives CAWSVPFGNTEAFF.

The J gene is TRBJ2-7, the V gene TRBV19, with 7 nucleotides matching TRBD2. The CDR3 has 17 amino acids. V lost 4 bases to trimming and J lost 0 bases; unmatched junction nucleotides: 12. Germline V lookup: CDR1 LNHDA, CDR2 SQIVND (reference sequence). The CDR3 is CASSSGQWGGSSYEQYF. As DNA, the CDR3 is TGTGCCAGTAGTAGCGGGCAATGGGGGGGGAGCTCCTACGAGCAGTACTTC.

This clonotype was recorded a few times. This chain connects TRBV20-1 to TRBJ1-2; no reliable D call. This CDR3 comprises 13 residues. The V and J ends lost 6 bases and 2 bases respectively, with 13 bases between them. Germline CDR1 and CDR2: DFQATT and SNEGSKA (reference sequence). The CDR3 is CSAAARPNYGYTF. The CDR3 nucleotides are TGCAGTGCCGCTGCCAGGCCGAACTATGGCTACACCTTC.

The V and J genes are TRBV19 and TRBJ2-7; D is ambiguous. The V end was cut by 3 bases, the J end by 6 bases, with 15 bases between. Per germline, CDR1 LNHDA and CDR2 SQIVND (reference sequence). The CDR3 spans 14 residues. The CDR3 DNA reads TGTGCCAGTAGTATCCGTGACTCCAGTCCCGAGCAGTACTTC. Amino acid sequence: CASSIRDSSPEQYF.

In its sample, this clonotype was seen a few times. This chain uses TRBV12-3 or TRBV12-4 with TRBJ2-1, with 7 bases identical to TRBD1. This CDR3 is built from 15 residues. J was trimmed by 7 bases and V by 6 bases; bases with no gene match: 12. This CDR3 reads CASRPSTGTGNEQFF. The CDR3 DNA follows: TGTGCCAGCAGACCGTCGACAGGGACGGGGAATGAGCAGTTCTTC.

The table lists this clonotype with a few counts. This chain connects TRBV5-1 to TRBJ2-1, with D perhaps TRBD1 (5 bases). Germline V gene sequence: CDR1 SGHRS, CDR2 YFSETQ. Trimming took 4 bases from V and 6 from J, leaving 17 bases between them. This CDR3 spans 15 amino acids. The CDR3 bases are TGCGCCAGCAGCCCCCCGGCGACAGCCCCCAATGAGCAGTTCTTC. This translates into CASSPPATAPNEQFF.

A few counts support this clonotype. The chain is built from TRBV12-3 or TRBV12-4 and TRBJ2-7; D is uncertain. CDR3 length: 13 residues. Between the trimmed V and J ends, which lost 2 bases and 7 bases, there was a span of 12 bases. CDR3 region: CASSLSGSWEQYF. In DNA form, the CDR3 reads TGTGCCAGCAGTTTATCCGGGTCTTGGGAGCAGTACTTC.

The genes are TRBV10-1 and TRBJ1-4, with unresolved D. V gave up 0 bases and J gave up 11 bases, with 10 bases separating them. Looked up from germline, CDR1 is WNHNN and CDR2 is SYGVQD (reference sequence). CDR3 length equals 13 residues. The CDR3 region is CASSESPVGKLFF. As DNA, the CDR3 is TGCGCCAGCAGTGAGTCACCGGTTGGGAAACTGTTTTTT.

This clonotype turned up a few times. The rearrangement joins TRBV9 to TRBJ2-1; 10 bases agree with TRBD1. Trimming cost V 3 bases and J 7 bases; bases outside gene matches: 7. Germline V gene sequence: CDR1 SGDLS, CDR2 YYNGEE. The CDR3 has 15 amino acids. This CDR3 reads CASSASGTGVNEQFF. The DNA of the CDR3 is TGTGCCAGCAGCGCCAGCGGGACAGGGGTGAATGAGCAGTTCTTC.

This clonotype showed up just a few times. The chain couples TRBV11-2 to TRBJ2-1; 8 positions match TRBD2. Germline V gene sequence: CDR1 SGHAT, CDR2 FQNNGV. J was trimmed by 6 bases and V by 5 bases; bases with no gene match: 9. CDR3 length: 15 amino acids. CDR3 coding DNA: TGTGCCAGCAGCAAAGCGGGAGTTGCGCGCAATGAGCAGTTCTTC. Protein sequence: CASSKAGVARNEQFF.

This clonotype was seen more than once but under ten times. The chain is built from TRBV27 and TRBJ2-4; a possible D gene is TRBD2 (5 bases). Germline values: CDR1 MNHEY, CDR2 SMNVEV (reference sequence). The V and J ends lost 6 bases and 0 bases respectively, with 12 bases between them. The CDR3 consists of 15 residues. In DNA, the CDR3 is TGTGCCAGCAGGGCTGTCGGGGTAGCCAAAAACATTCAGTACTTC. Its translation: CASRAVGVAKNIQYF.

Only a few counts were recorded for this clonotype. This sequence joins TRBV5-6 and TRBJ2-1, with TRBD1 matching 8 bases. The trim removed 3 bases at V and 5 bases at J, leaving 7 bases unmatched. The CDR3 consists of 15 residues. CDR1 is SGHDT, CDR2 YYEEEE, per germline. The CDR3 DNA is TGTGCCAGCAGCTCATCCTGGACAGGGCACAATGAGCAGTTCTTC. The encoded protein is CASSSSWTGHNEQFF. Based on the CDR3 plus reference TRBV5-6 and TRBJ2-1, the full variable domain is DAGVTQSPTHLIKTRGQQVTLRCSPKSGHDTVSWYQQALGQGPQFIFQYYEEEERQRGNFPDRFSGHQFPNYSSELNVNALLLGDSALYLCASSSSWTGHNEQFFGPGTRLTVL.

This sequence joins TRBV5-1 and TRBJ2-1; 7 bases align to TRBD2. Trimming cost V 0 bases and J 4 bases; bases outside gene matches: 7. CDR1 SGHRS and CDR2 YFSETQ come from the germline V gene. The CDR3 consists of 16 residues. The CDR3 DNA is TGCGCCAGCAGCTTGGGTGGGCAAGCGGGGTACAATGAGCAGTTCTTC. Its protein product is CASSLGGQAGYNEQFF.

The chain uses TRBV30 and TRBJ2-3; no reliable D call. Germline V gives CDR1 GTSNPN, CDR2 SVGIG (reference sequence). Trimming removed 4 bases at V and 5 bases at J, with 13 bases between. This CDR3 has 13 residues. Here the CDR3 reads CAWIRHGIDTQYF. The CDR3 nucleotides read TGTGCCTGGATACGGCACGGCATAGATACGCAGTATTTT.

This chain connects TRBV5-1 to TRBJ2-5; D may be TRBD2 (5 bases). The length of the CDR3 is 15 residues. V lost 1 base to trimming and J lost 4 bases, with 14 bases between them. Germline V CDR1 and CDR2: SGHRS, YFSETQ. CDR3 amino acids: CASSLSGVGGETQYF. CDR3 nucleotides: TGCGCCAGCAGCTTGTCTGGGGTCGGAGGAGAGACCCAGTACTTC.

The chain recombines TRBV4-1 with TRBJ2-7; the D gene is possibly TRBD2 (6 bases). Between the trimmed V and J ends, which lost 5 bases and 0 bases, there was a span of 14 bases. The CDR3 has 15 residues. Germline-derived CDR1 and CDR2 are MGHRA and YSYEKL. In DNA form, the CDR3 reads TGCGCCAGCAGCGAGCTATCGGGGGACTCCTACGAGCAGTACTTC. Protein product: CASSELSGDSYEQYF.

This clonotype turned up a few times. The chain links TRBV24-1 to TRBJ1-2, with D perhaps TRBD1 (6 bases). The CDR3 sequence is 13 residues long. The V and J ends lost 0 bases and 10 bases respectively, with 11 bases between them. Germline values: CDR1 KGHDR, CDR2 SFDVKD. Written as DNA, the CDR3 is TGTGCCACCAGTGATTTGACAGGGCGGGACTACACCTTC. As protein: CATSDLTGRDYTF.

This clonotype was counted between two and nine times. This chain connects TRBV6-1 to TRBJ1-4; D remains unclear. Deletions cut 4 bases from V and 5 bases from J, with 11 bases between. The CDR3 consists of 14 residues. Per germline, CDR1 MNHNS and CDR2 SASEGT. The CDR3 reads CASSGLRHNEKLFF. The CDR3, as DNA: TGTGCCAGCAGTGGACTGCGTCACAATGAAAAACTGTTTTTT.

This clonotype was counted ten times or more. CDR3 nucleotide sequence: TGTGCCAGTAGTCCTCGGACTAGCGGGAGGTTTTCCTACGAGCAGTACTTC. This encodes CASSPRTSGRFSYEQYF. The gene calls are TRBV19 and TRBJ2-7, with TRBD2 matching over 14 bases. This CDR3 contains 17 residues. V dropped 5 bases and J dropped 1; count of bases not matched to a gene: 7. CDR1 and CDR2 (germline): LNHDA, SQIVND (reference sequence).

The V call is TRBV14, the J call TRBJ2-7, with D maybe TRBD1 (6 bases). The CDR3 extends over 15 amino acids. Germline V gene lookup returns CDR1 SGHDN and CDR2 FVKESK. Deletions cut 3 bases from V and 5 bases from J, with 17 bases between. The CDR3 is CASSHFNGWDNEQYF. For the CDR3, the DNA is TGTGCCAGCAGCCATTTTAATGGGTGGGACAACGAGCAGTACTTC.

The chain uses TRBV20-1 and TRBJ1-6; D perhaps matches TRBD1 (5 bases). The V and J ends lost 3 bases and 8 bases respectively, with 17 bases between them. The germline V gene has CDR1 DFQATT and CDR2 SNEGSKA (reference sequence). The CDR3 length is 15 residues. The CDR3, as DNA: TGCAGTGCTAGCAGGGCTCCCCAGACCCATTCACCCCTCCACTTT. This gives the protein CSASRAPQTHSPLHF.